A single sample gave rise to the 9 T cell receptor beta chains below, sequenced in a study of CD8 T cells in Susac syndrome. Random hexamers served to reverse transcribe about 0.5 to 1 ug RNA. From the immunoSEQ multiplex PCR reads, TCRdb called clonotypes with MiXCR, one entry per CDR3 protein. The sample lists about 190,000 distinct CDR3 sequences; roughly 90% were seen once. Sample: CD4+ T cells from PBMCs. The receptors stem from a human donor with Susac syndrome.

The rearrangement uses TRBV20-1 and TRBJ2-6; D uncertain. The germline V gene encodes CDR1 DFQATT and CDR2 SNEGSKA (reference sequence). The V end was cut by 0 bases, the J end by 3 bases, with 3 bases between. CDR3 length equals 13 residues. For the CDR3, the DNA is TGCAGTGCTAGAGAGAATGGGGCCAACGTCCTGACTTTC. Residues: CSARENGANVLTF.

Only one count was recorded for this clonotype. The rearrangement links TRBV30 to TRBJ1-1, with a weak D call TRBD1 (5 bases). CDR3 length: 17 amino acids. Germline values: CDR1 GTSNPN, CDR2 SVGIG (reference sequence). V lost 7 bases, J lost 0 bases, and 24 bases lay in between. This chain's CDR3 is CAYTPLSGRSVNTEAFF. The CDR3 DNA reads as TGTGCCTACACCCCACTATCGGGACGGAGTGTGAACACTGAAGCTTTCTTT.

V gene TRBV3-1 combines with J gene TRBJ2-5; D may match TRBD1 or TRBD2 (5 bases each). The length of the CDR3 is 13 residues. The germline V and J ends were trimmed by 0 bases and 5 bases, with 7 bases remaining between them. Per germline, CDR1 LGHDT and CDR2 YNNKEL (reference sequence). CDR3 in DNA: TGTGCCAGCAGCCAAGAGGGGGATGAGACCCAGTACTTC. Translating it yields CASSQEGDETQYF.

The J gene is TRBJ2-3, the V gene TRBV12-3 or TRBV12-4; TRBD2 matches 9 bases. The CDR3 extends over 16 amino acids. With 5 bases clipped from V and 2 bases from J, the junction kept 8 bases outside the gene matches. The CDR3 loop is CASSRWSGGLTDTQYF. CDR3 bases: TGTGCCAGCAGTCGGTGGAGCGGGGGGCTCACAGATACGCAGTATTTT.

This clonotype was picked up a small number of times. The chain is built from TRBV5-6 and TRBJ2-2; no reliable D call. The CDR3 has 14 amino acids. V lost 2 bases and J lost 6, with 11 bases in between. From germline, CDR1 is SGHDT and CDR2 YYEEEE. The CDR3 nucleotides are TGTGCCAGCAGCTTTACCAGTTTTGCCGGGGAGCTGTTTTTT. Translated: CASSFTSFAGELFF. The variable domain in full, with the rest retrieved from reference TRBV5-6 and TRBJ2-2, is DAGVTQSPTHLIKTRGQQVTLRCSPKSGHDTVSWYQQALGQGPQFIFQYYEEEERQRGNFPDRFSGHQFPNYSSELNVNALLLGDSALYLCASSFTSFAGELFFGEGSRLTVL.

This CDR3 reads CASSYSMRSHEKLFF. Here the CDR3 DNA reads TGTGCCAGCAGTTACTCGATGCGATCCCATGAAAAACTGTTTTTT. This chain links TRBV6-5 with TRBJ1-4; D is unclear. The length of the CDR3 is 15 residues. CDR1 is MNHEY, CDR2 SVGAGI, per germline. V gave up 0 bases and J gave up 6 bases, with 11 bases separating them.

This chain joins TRBV7-2 and TRBJ2-7; TRBD1 matches at 9 bases. After removal of 5 bases from V and 6 bases from J, the junction contained 5 bases not matched to a gene. This CDR3 has 13 residues. Germline CDR1 and CDR2: SGHTA and FQGNSA. CDR3 nucleotides: TGTGCCAGCAGCCAACCGACAGGGGGCGAGCAGTACTTC. It codes for CASSQPTGGEQYF.

The chain recombines TRBV7-2 with TRBJ1-5, with 7 bases identical to TRBD1. The CDR3 is made up of 15 amino acids. V gave up 1 base and J gave up 7 bases; unmatched junction bases: 7. The V gene's germline CDR1 is SGHTA and CDR2 FQGNSA. The CDR3 region has the DNA TGTGCCAGCAGCTTAGGAGGGGGCAAGTGGCAGCCCCAGCATTTT. This encodes CASSLGGGKWQPQHF.

The V and J genes are TRBV2 and TRBJ2-3; D is perhaps TRBD1 or TRBD2 (6 bases each). In germline, CDR1 is SNHLY, CDR2 FYNNEI. Trimming left V 6 bases short and J 3 bases short, with 16 bases between. The CDR3 has 15 residues. The CDR3 reads CASRVQGGVTDTQYF. The CDR3 DNA reads TGTGCCAGCAGAGTACAGGGAGGTGTTACAGATACGCAGTATTTT.